A selection of T cell receptor beta chains follows, all from one sample in a study of T-cell reconstitution after alpha-beta-depleted transplantation in children. TCRdb re-analysed the PCR reads in MiXCR, keeping a single row per CDR3 protein. The sample consists of roughly 300,000 distinct CDR3 sequences, 11% of them appearing once. The sample was peripheral blood, taken 180 days after TCRalphabeta/CD19-depleted stem cell transplant. The receptors were sampled from a male patient aged 2-10 years who had a stem cell transplant for chronic granulomatous disease, so the T cells may come from the graft donor. Each CDR3 is given with its conserved first and last residue. D genes are given only for firm matches. Clone sizes are given selectively: once, few, many, or a class where the clone is expanded.

len	v_gene	j_gene	d_gene	abundance	CDR3nt	CDR3aa
13	TRBV20-1	TRBJ1-5	-	many	TGCAGTGCTACCTGGGACAGCAATCAGCCCCAGCATTTT	CSATWDSNQPQHF
19	TRBV7-8	TRBJ2-3	TRBD2	many	TGTGCCAGCAGCTTAGTCGGACTAGCGGGAGGGCCGATCTCAGATACGCAGTATTTT	CASSLVGLAGGPISDTQYF
12	TRBV18	TRBJ2-3	TRBD1	many	TGTGCCAGCTCACCCGACAGGGGAACGCAGTATTTT	CASSPDRGTQYF
14	TRBV5-1	TRBJ1-2	-	-	TGCGCCAGCAGCTTGGAAGGCTTCAGCTATGACTACACTTTC	CASSLEGFSYDYTF
15	TRBV7-6	TRBJ2-5	-	-	TGTGCCAGCAGCTCTAAGTGGGGGGGCGGGGAGACCCAGTACTTC	CASSSKWGGGETQYF
14	TRBV7-9	TRBJ2-1	-	few	TGTGCCAGCAGCTTCGGGCTCGTCGGCAATGAGCAGTTCTTC	CASSFGLVGNEQFF
16	TRBV20-1	TRBJ1-3	-	many	TGCAGTGCTAGAGATAGCTGGCCAGCCTCTGGAAACACCATATATTTT	CSARDSWPASGNTIYF
16	TRBV6-2/TRBV6-3	TRBJ2-1	-	few	TGTGCCAGCAGTATCGGGTCTGGGGATGGTCGGCCTGAGCAGTTCTTC	CASSIGSGDGRPEQFF
15	TRBV5-1	TRBJ1-2	-	many	TGCGCCAGCAGCCTGCTGGCAGGGGTCAACTATGGCTACACCTTC	CASSLLAGVNYGYTF
15	TRBV29-1	TRBJ2-1	TRBD2	many	TGCAGCGTTGCTAGGACTAGCGGGAGTCTAGATGAGCAGTTCTTC	CSVARTSGSLDEQFF
18	TRBV5-1	TRBJ2-7	-	many	TGCGCCAGCAGCTTACAGAGAAACCAGGGCCCCAACTCGGAGGAGCAGTACTTC	CASSLQRNQGPNSEEQYF
13	TRBV3-1	TRBJ1-1	-	many	TGTGCCAGCAGCCCTCGGACCAACACTGAAGCTTTCTTT	CASSPRTNTEAFF
16	TRBV4-3	TRBJ2-5	-	many	TGCGCCAGCAGCCAAGATCCGGTGGGGGGGCTGGAGACCCAGTACTTC	CASSQDPVGGLETQYF
13	TRBV4-3	TRBJ2-1	-	many	TGCGCCAGCAGCCAAGCCGGGGTTGGGGAGCAGTTCTTC	CASSQAGVGEQFF
15	TRBV28	TRBJ2-7	TRBD1	many	TGTGCCAGCAGTAATTTTGGTACAGGGGGCTACGAGCAGTACTTC	CASSNFGTGGYEQYF
16	TRBV24-1	TRBJ2-3	-	many	TGTGCCACCAGTGACCACCATAGCGGAAGCACAGATACGCAGTATTTT	CATSDHHSGSTDTQYF
15	TRBV19	TRBJ1-5	TRBD1	-	TGTGCCAGTAGTATTGACTGGACAGGGGGTCAGCCCCGGCATTTT	CASSIDWTGGQPRHF
18	TRBV3-1	TRBJ2-7	-	many	TGTGCCAGCAGCCAAGATTTTCTCGGGGCGGGTTGGAGCTACGAGCAGTACTTC	CASSQDFLGAGWSYEQYF
14	TRBV7-8	TRBJ2-1	-	many	TGTGCCAGCAGCGTAGCGGGTGGGGGCGATGAGCAGTTCTTC	CASSVAGGGDEQFF
13	TRBV15	TRBJ2-7	-	many	TGTGCCACCAGACCTCCAGACAGCTACGAGCAGTACTTC	CATRPPDSYEQYF
14	TRBV6-1	TRBJ2-3	-	many	TGTGCCAGCACCAGACTAGGGGGCACAGATACGCAGTATTTT	CASTRLGGTDTQYF
17	TRBV7-2	TRBJ2-1	TRBD2	many	TGTGCCAGCAGCTTAGCCTTCGATCTAGCGGGAGACAATGAGCAGTTCTTC	CASSLAFDLAGDNEQFF
20	TRBV11-2	TRBJ1-1	-	few	TGTGCCAGCAGCTTAGATAGGGCCCCCGGGACGTCACATGAATGGACTGAAGCTTTCTTT	CASSLDRAPGTSHEWTEAFF
16	TRBV4-3	TRBJ2-7	-	many	TGCGCCAGCAGCCAAGACCGGGCGGCCGGAGCTTACGAGCAGTACTTC	CASSQDRAAGAYEQYF
14	TRBV7-2	TRBJ1-5	TRBD1	many	TGTGCCAGCAGCCACCGGACAGGGGATCAGCCCCAGCATTTT	CASSHRTGDQPQHF
17	TRBV5-5	TRBJ2-1	TRBD2	many	TGTGCCAGCAGCTTGGCTAGCGGGGGCCTTTCCTACAATGAGCAGTTCTTC	CASSLASGGLSYNEQFF
14	TRBV2	TRBJ1-3	-	-	TGTGCCATCTGTTTGGCAGGGGCTGGAAACACCATATATTTT	CAICLAGAGNTIYF
14	TRBV12-3/TRBV12-4	TRBJ2-5	TRBD1	-	TGTGCCAGCAGCCATCGGACAGGCCAAGAGACCCAGTACTTC	CASSHRTGQETQYF
19	TRBV29-1	TRBJ1-2	-	many	TGCAGCGTTGAAAATCTCGGTATAGGACAGCGCAATGGCGAGTATGGCTACACCTTC	CSVENLGIGQRNGEYGYTF
14	TRBV9	TRBJ2-2	-	many	TGTGCCAGCAAGAGAGACGGAGGCTTGAGAGAGCTGTTTTTT	CASKRDGGLRELFF
13	TRBV27	TRBJ2-4	-	many	TGTGCCAGCAGTTTATACGCAGAAAACATTCAGTACTTC	CASSLYAENIQYF